This TCR beta chain stems from a study of beta chain features in type 1 diabetes. Sorting based on CD45RO/CCR7/CD25/CD127/CD95/CD27 separated CD4+ naive, central memory, regulatory and stem cell-like memory cells. TCRB transcripts that were expressed got sequenced, as all of the isolated RNA had been reverse transcribed. Clones were read by immunoSEQ multiplex PCR, and TCRdb kept only the in-frame ones, dropping some. The sample has 300,000 to 450,000 clones, over 10% seen once; the top ten hold 0.0095% to 0.012%. As for this clone: Its matching antigen is unknown.

Germline V gene sequence: CDR1 SQVTM, CDR2 ANQGSEA. Trimming took 3 bases from V and 5 from J, leaving 7 bases between them. The CDR3 has 11 residues. Findings and limits, study-wide: Moderately but significantly shorter TCRB CDR3s were found in Type 1 diabetes patients in all four CD4+ subsets.

The rearrangement uses TRBV29-1 and TRBJ2-5; D call uncertain. The source is a woman between 18 and 30 years old with type 1 diabetes. The sequenced material came from naive CD4+ T cells from blood. CDR3 coding DNA: TGCAGCGTTGACTCGAGTGAGACCCAGTACTTC. Its translation is CSVDSSETQYF.